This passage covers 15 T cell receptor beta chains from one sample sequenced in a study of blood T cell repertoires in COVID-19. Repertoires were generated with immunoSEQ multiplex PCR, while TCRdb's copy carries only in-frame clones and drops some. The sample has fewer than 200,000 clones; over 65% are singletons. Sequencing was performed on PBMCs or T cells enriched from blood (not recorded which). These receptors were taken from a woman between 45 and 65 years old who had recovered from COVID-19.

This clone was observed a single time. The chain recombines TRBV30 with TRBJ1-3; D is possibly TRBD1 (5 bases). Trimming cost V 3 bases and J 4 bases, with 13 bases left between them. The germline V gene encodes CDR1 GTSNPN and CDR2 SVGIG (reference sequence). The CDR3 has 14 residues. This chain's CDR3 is CAWRIQGGGNTIYF. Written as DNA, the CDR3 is TGTGCCTGGAGGATTCAGGGAGGCGGAAACACCATATATTTT.

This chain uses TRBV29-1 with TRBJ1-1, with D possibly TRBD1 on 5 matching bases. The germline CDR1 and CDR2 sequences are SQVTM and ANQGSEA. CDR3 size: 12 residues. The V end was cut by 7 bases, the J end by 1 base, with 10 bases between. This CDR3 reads CSGAGANTEAFF. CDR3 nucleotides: TGCAGCGGGGCTGGGGCGAACACTGAAGCTTTCTTT.

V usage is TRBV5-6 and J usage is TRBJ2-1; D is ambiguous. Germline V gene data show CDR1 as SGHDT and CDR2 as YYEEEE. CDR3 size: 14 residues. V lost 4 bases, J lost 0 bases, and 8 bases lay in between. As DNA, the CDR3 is TGTGCCAGCAGCCTCTTCAGCTCCTACAATGAGCAGTTCTTC. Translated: CASSLFSSYNEQFF.

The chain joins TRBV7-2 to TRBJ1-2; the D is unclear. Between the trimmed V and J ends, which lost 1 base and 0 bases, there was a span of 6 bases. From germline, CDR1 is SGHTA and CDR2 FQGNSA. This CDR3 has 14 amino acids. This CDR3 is CASSLGGTNYGYTF. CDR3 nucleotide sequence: TGTGCCAGCAGCTTAGGCGGAACTAACTATGGCTACACCTTC.

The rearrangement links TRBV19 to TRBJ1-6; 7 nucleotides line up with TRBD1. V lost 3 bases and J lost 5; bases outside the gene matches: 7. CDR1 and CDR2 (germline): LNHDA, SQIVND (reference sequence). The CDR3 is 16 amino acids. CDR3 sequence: CASSIGTGDNNSPLHF. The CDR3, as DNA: TGTGCCAGTAGTATCGGTACAGGGGACAATAATTCACCCCTCCACTTT.

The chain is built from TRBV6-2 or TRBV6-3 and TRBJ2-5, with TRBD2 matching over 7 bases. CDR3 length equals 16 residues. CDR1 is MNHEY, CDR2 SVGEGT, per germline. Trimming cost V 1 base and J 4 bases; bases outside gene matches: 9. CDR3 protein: CASSYYGRGSRETQYF. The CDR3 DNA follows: TGTGCCAGCAGTTACTACGGGCGGGGGTCCCGAGAGACCCAGTACTTC.

The CDR3, as DNA: TGTGCCAGCAGCTTGGGGGACAGGGCCACTGAAGCTTTCTTT. Translating gives CASSLGDRATEAFF. The V call is TRBV5-5, the J call TRBJ1-1; 9 bases line up with TRBD1. Germline trimming cut 0 bases from V and 4 bases from J; bases unmatched to any gene: 1. CDR1 and CDR2 from the germline V gene are SGHKS and YYEKEE (reference sequence). The CDR3 covers 14 residues.

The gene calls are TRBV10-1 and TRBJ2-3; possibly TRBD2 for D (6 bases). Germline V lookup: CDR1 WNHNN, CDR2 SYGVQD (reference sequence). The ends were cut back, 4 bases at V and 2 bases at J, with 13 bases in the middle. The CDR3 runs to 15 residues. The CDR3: CASSGGRRDTDTQYF. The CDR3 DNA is TGCGCCAGCAGTGGTGGCCGGCGGGACACAGATACGCAGTATTTT.

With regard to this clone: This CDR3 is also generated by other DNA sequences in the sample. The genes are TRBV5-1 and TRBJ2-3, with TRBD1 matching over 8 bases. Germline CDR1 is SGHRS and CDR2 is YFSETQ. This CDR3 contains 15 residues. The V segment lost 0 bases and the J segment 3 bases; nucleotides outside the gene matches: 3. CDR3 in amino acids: CASSLVGQGTDTQYF. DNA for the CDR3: TGCGCCAGCAGCTTGGTAGGACAGGGAACAGATACGCAGTATTTT.

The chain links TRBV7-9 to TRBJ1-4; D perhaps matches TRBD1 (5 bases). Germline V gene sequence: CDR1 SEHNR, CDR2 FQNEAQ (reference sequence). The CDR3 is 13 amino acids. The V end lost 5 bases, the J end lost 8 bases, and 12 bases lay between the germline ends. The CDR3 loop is CASSSGGYEKLFF. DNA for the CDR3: TGTGCCAGCAGCAGCGGGGGGTACGAAAAACTGTTTTTT.

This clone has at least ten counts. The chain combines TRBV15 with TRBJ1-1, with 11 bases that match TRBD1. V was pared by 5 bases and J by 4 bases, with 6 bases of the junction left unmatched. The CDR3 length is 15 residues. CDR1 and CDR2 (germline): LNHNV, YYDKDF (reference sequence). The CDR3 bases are TGTGCCACCAGCGGCCGGGACAGGGGGATCACTGAAGCTTTCTTT. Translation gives CATSGRDRGITEAFF.

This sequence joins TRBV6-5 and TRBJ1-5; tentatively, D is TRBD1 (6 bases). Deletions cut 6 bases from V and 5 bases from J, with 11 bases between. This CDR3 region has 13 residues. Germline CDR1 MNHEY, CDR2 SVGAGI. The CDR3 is CASSTGFDQPQHF. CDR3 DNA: TGTGCCAGCAGCACAGGGTTTGATCAGCCCCAGCATTTT.

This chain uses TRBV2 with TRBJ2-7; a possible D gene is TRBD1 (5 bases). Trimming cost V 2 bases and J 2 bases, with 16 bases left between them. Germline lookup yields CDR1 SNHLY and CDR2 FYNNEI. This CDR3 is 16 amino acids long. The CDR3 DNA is TGTGCCAGCAGTGAACGTATCACAGACAGCCCCTACGAGCAGTACGTC. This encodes CASSERITDSPYEQYV.

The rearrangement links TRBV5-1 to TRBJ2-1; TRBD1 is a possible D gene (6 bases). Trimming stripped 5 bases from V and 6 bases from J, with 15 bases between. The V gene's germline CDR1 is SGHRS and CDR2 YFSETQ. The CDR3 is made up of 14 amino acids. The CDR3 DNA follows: TGCGCCAGCAGTCCGGGACATGGACTCAATGAGCAGTTCTTC. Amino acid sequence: CASSPGHGLNEQFF.

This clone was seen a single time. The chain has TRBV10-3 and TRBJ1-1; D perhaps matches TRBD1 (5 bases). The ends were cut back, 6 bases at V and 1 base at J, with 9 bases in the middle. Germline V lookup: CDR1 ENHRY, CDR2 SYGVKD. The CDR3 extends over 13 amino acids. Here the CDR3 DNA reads TGTGCCATCAGCTCGACAGAGAACACTGAAGCTTTCTTT. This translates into CAISSTENTEAFF.